These T cell receptor beta chains were read from a single sample in a study of blood T cell repertoires in COVID-19. TCRdb's copy holds only in-frame clones and misses some; the assay was immunoSEQ multiplex PCR. Of about 130,000 clones listed, approximately 80% are singletons. Material for sequencing was peripheral blood. Every receptor here comes from a man aged 65 to 85 with acute or convalescent COVID-19. Each CDR3 is given with its conserved first and last residue. Size is omitted from some rows. Given values are once, few, many or a class for expanded clones.

>TRBV24-1|-
CATSDRKGVLSGANVLTF
>TRBV15|-
CATSRSLHGTGDTGELFF
>TRBV20-1|-
CSGQGYNEQFF
>TRBV7-2|few
CASSFRDYRAKFF
>TRBV6-5|-
CASRRLAGVTDTQYF
>TRBV6-5|few
CASRRLTANYEQYF
>TRBV5-5|-
CASSPLDSEQPQHF
>TRBV7-3|-
CASSLGPKNIQYF
>TRBV9|few
CASSGQGSYNEQFF
>TRBV2|-
CASSLLEGVDTEAFF
>TRBV6-5|-
CASSPDRVSGFEAFF
>TRBV3-1/TRBV3-2|once
CASSPGLAGAGYQETQYF
>TRBV3-1/TRBV3-2|-
CASSQGTGGYGYTF
>TRBV9|-
CASSRTGDPYEQYF
>TRBV27|-
CASSLRTSGGLTYNEQFF
>TRBV7-2|once
CASSLRGAQGQPQHF
>TRBV10-3|-
CAISEGGQGRYEQYF
>TRBV28|-
CASSSGQIGNSPLHF
>TRBV2|once
CASSEQGKAGTQYF
>TRBV28|-
CASKRTGGNYGYTF
>TRBV6-5|-
CASRVPSEKLFF
>TRBV7-8|few
CASSFVSGGSTDTQYF
>TRBV10-3|-
CAISRVATTGELFF
>TRBV29-1|-
CSFRTGVWNTEAFF
>TRBV5-8|-
CASSLWDREGHGYTF
>TRBV9|-
CASSRFRGGQETQYF
>TRBV6-5|-
CASSPGRNTGELFF
>TRBV15|-
CATSPRGNEQYF